This T cell receptor beta chain was observed in a study of control samples from healthy donors and cancer patients. J gave up 6 bases and V 3 bases, and 7 bases lay outside the gene matches. CDR3 length: 16 residues. Germline CDR1 ENHRY, CDR2 SYGVKD. Using immunoSEQ multiplex PCR, the repertoire was profiled, and TCRdb retains in-frame clones only, with some absent. This table has 76,000 or so clones, 89% appearing once. V is TRBV10-3 and J is TRBJ1-5; 11 nucleotides line up with TRBD1. The source material was PBMCs. This TCR was sampled from a woman aged 50 to 65 with colorectal cancer. For the CDR3, the DNA is TGTGCCATCAGTGAAAAAGGGGACAGGGGGAGTCAGCCCCAGCATTTT. Its translation is CAISEKGDRGSQPQHF.